The clone carrying this T cell receptor (beta chain) came up many times. Each CDR3 protein gets one entry after TCRdb re-called the 5' RACE reads with MiXCR. The sample has about 74,000 distinct CDR3 sequences; approximately 7% are singletons. These data belong to a study of T cells after yellow fever vaccination. The starting material was CD8+ T cells sorted from PBMCs, obtained less than 6 days after the first yellow fever vaccination. This clonotype was sampled from a man between 18 and 29 years old who received the YFV17D yellow fever vaccine.

The CDR3, as DNA: TGTGCCAGCAGGACCTCCATGAGGGTTATGAACACTGAAGCTTTCTTT. Translation gives CASRTSMRVMNTEAFF. The rearrangement joins TRBV11-2 to TRBJ1-1; D unclear. The CDR3 loop spans 16 amino acids. Trimming stripped 6 bases from V and 0 bases from J, with 17 bases between. Per germline, CDR1 SGHAT and CDR2 FQNNGV. Looking up the rest from reference TRBV11-2 and TRBJ1-1 gives the full variable domain: EAGVAQSPRYKIIEKRQSVAFWCNPISGHATLYWYQQILGQGPKLLIQFQNNGVVDDSQLPKDRFSAERLKGVDSTLKIQPAKLEDSAVYLCASRTSMRVMNTEAFFGQGTRLTVV.